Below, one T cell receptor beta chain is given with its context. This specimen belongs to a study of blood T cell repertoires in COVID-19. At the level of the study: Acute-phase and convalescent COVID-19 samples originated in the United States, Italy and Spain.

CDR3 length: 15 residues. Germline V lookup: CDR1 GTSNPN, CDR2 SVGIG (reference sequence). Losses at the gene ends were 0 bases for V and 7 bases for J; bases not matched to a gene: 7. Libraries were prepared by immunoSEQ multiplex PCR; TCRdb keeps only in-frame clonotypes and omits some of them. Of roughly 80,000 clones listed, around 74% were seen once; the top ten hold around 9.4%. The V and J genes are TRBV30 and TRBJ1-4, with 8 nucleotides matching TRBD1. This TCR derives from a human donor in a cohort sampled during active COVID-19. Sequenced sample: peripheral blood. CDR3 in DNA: TGTGCCTGGAGTGTAAGAGGGACAGGTTCTGAAAAACTGTTTTTT. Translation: CAWSVRGTGSEKLFF.